This T cell receptor (beta chain) was recovered during a study of CD8 T cells in Susac syndrome. For the study at large: Patients with Susac syndrome were therapy-naive, on corticosteroids, or on intravenous immunoglobulin alone at the time that blood was drawn.

Turning to this clonotype: What it binds is not known.

The V end was cut by 0 bases, the J end by 0 bases, with 2 bases between. Per the germline V gene, CDR1 is MNHEY and CDR2 is SVGAGI. The CDR3 length is 13 residues. Reverse transcription of roughly 0.5 to 1 ug RNA used random hexamers. Each CDR3 protein gets one entry after TCRdb re-called the immunoSEQ multiplex PCR reads with MiXCR. The table shows 75,000 to 95,000 distinct CDR3 sequences, with approximately 96% occurring only once. Findings of the study overall: It was in TEMRA cells and active patients that Susac CD8+ clonal expansion peaked.

The J gene is TRBJ1-1, the V gene TRBV6-5; no firm D call. Sequenced input: CD8+ T cells from PBMCs. The sequence was obtained from a human donor with Susac syndrome. CDR3 sequence reads: CASSYSMNTEAFF. CDR3 nucleotide sequence: TGTGCCAGCAGTTACTCAATGAACACTGAAGCTTTCTTT.